The text below deals with one T cell receptor beta chain. The data were obtained in a study of shared clonotypes between healthy human individuals. About the study: Each donor had three CD4 naive, three CD4 memory, two CD8 naive and one CD8 memory plate.

Clones were read by immunoSEQ multiplex PCR, and TCRdb kept only the in-frame ones, dropping some. The table lists roughly 2.5 million clones, over 85% of them singletons. The CDR3 sequence is 14 residues long. Looked up from germline, CDR1 is SGHAT and CDR2 is FQNNGV. Trimming pared 5 bases from V and 5 bases from J, leaving 16 bases between. This receptor was taken from a man between 18 and 29 years old in good health. The chain carries TRBV11-2 and TRBJ2-7, with D possibly being TRBD2 (6 bases). The sample taken for sequencing was naive CD4+ T cells sorted from blood. The subset here: CD45RA+ positively selected. CDR3 bases: TGTGCCAGCAGCCCCGCACTAGCTTCGGACGAGCAGTACTTC. Encoded protein: CASSPALASDEQYF.